The clone carrying this T cell receptor (beta chain) showed up many times. The germline CDR1 and CDR2 sequences are SGHAT and FQNNGV. The J segment lost 4 bases and the V segment lost 5 bases, leaving 7 bases of the junction unmatched. CDR3 length: 16 amino acids. This record comes from a study of T-cell reconstitution after alpha-beta-depleted transplantation in children. Construction of the TCRbeta library involved unique molecular identifiers. TCRdb fed the PCR reads into MiXCR, producing one record per CDR3 protein. The sample consists of 230,000 or so distinct CDR3 sequences, approximately 12% of them appearing once.

The clonotype was recovered from a human donor who donated a stem cell graft to a child with acute lymphoblastic leukemia. The chain combines TRBV11-2 with TRBJ2-1, with 11 bases identical to TRBD2. The sample in question was PBMCs from the stem cell graft donor, obtained from the stem cell graft. CDR3 in DNA: TGTGCCAGCAGCCCCACGACTAGCGGGGTATACAATGAGCAGTTCTTC. It codes for CASSPTTSGVYNEQFF.